This record concerns one TCR beta chain sequence. The antigen is undetermined. With V trimmed by 4 bases and J by 2 bases, 6 bases remained unmatched. The CDR3 spans 15 residues. The V gene's germline CDR1 is SGHRS and CDR2 YFSETQ. The sample belongs to a study of beta chain features in type 1 diabetes. Study conclusions and caveats: Whether TCRB rearrangement is influenced by HLA type went unresolved here. A potential PCR bias toward shorter templates would be equal in patient and control samples. Individuals with type 1 diabetes displayed fewer insertions and more deletions at VDJ junctions. TCRB CDR3s from Type 1 diabetes patients were moderately but significantly shorter in all four CD4+ subsets.

The isolated RNA, all of it, was reverse transcribed, so expressed TCRB transcripts were what got sequenced. The average read count of naive, central memory and regulatory T cell samples was some 3.8 million. Data came from immunoSEQ multiplex PCR; TCRdb stores just in-frame clones and leaves some out. The sample consists of around 70,000 clones, around 49% of them appearing once. The sequence derives from a man aged 25-40 years with type 1 diabetes. The chain is built from TRBV5-1 and TRBJ2-3, with 8 nucleotides matching TRBD2. Specimen: central memory CD4+ T cells from blood. The CDR3 bases are TGCGCCAGCAGCCAGGGTAGCGGGGACACAGATACGCAGTATTTT. It is translated as CASSQGSGDTDTQYF.